These 18 T cell receptor beta chains were all obtained from the same sample, sequenced in a study of blood T cell repertoires in COVID-19. Generated by immunoSEQ multiplex PCR, the TCRdb table keeps only in-frame clones and is missing some. The sample holds approximately 200,000 clones, less than 95% seen once. The sample was peripheral blood. The source of these receptors is a man under 40 with COVID-19, enrolled during active disease.

The chain is built from TRBV19 and TRBJ1-5, with 7 bases identical to TRBD1. The germline gives CDR1 LNHDA, CDR2 SQIVND (reference sequence). Trimming took 9 bases from V and 2 from J; bases not matched to a gene: 4. The CDR3 length is 13 residues. CDR3 protein: CASLDRGNQPQHF. The CDR3 DNA sequence: TGTGCCAGCCTCGACAGGGGCAATCAGCCCCAGCATTTT.

J is TRBJ2-7 and V is TRBV9, with 12 nucleotides matching TRBD2. The CDR3 has 15 amino acids. The V gene end was trimmed by 6 bases and the J gene end by 5 bases; junction bases not matched to a gene: 9. CDR1 SGDLS and CDR2 YYNGEE come from the germline V gene. CDR3 coding DNA: TGTGCCAGCACCCCGCTAGCGGGGGGGCCGGACGAGCAGTACTTC. Translated: CASTPLAGGPDEQYF.

The chain joins TRBV29-1 to TRBJ1-2; D gene ambiguous. This CDR3 spans 14 amino acids. Germline values: CDR1 SQVTM, CDR2 ANQGSEA. V gave up 0 bases and J gave up 2 bases, with 10 bases separating them. The CDR3 nucleotides are TGCAGCGTTGAAGATAACGAGAGGAACTATGGCTACACCTTC. Translated, it gives CSVEDNERNYGYTF.

CDR3 DNA sequence: TGTGCCAGTATGGTTCGGGAGGGAATAGGAGGCTACACCTTC. Translation gives CASMVREGIGGYTF. The rearrangement joins TRBV19 to TRBJ1-2; D unresolved. The germline V and J ends were trimmed by 7 bases and 8 bases, with 20 bases remaining between them. The germline CDR1 and CDR2 sequences are LNHDA and SQIVND (reference sequence). The CDR3 extends over 14 amino acids.

The chain is built from TRBV7-9 and TRBJ1-2, with 7 bases aligning to TRBD1. The CDR3 sequence is 14 residues long. V lost 5 bases to trimming and J lost 0 bases; unmatched junction nucleotides: 3. Germline V CDR1 and CDR2: SEHNR, FQNEAQ (reference sequence). The CDR3 is CASSRGQTNYGYTF. CDR3 sequence (DNA): TGTGCCAGCAGCCGGGGACAGACTAACTATGGCTACACCTTC.

This rearrangement joins TRBV19 to TRBJ1-5; 7 bases are a match to TRBD1. Germline V gene sequence: CDR1 LNHDA, CDR2 SQIVND (reference sequence). The CDR3 is 16 amino acids. With 1 base clipped from V and 3 bases from J, the junction kept 6 bases outside the gene matches. CDR3 residues: CASSIGTGAFNQPQHF. The CDR3 DNA sequence: TGTGCCAGTAGTATAGGTACAGGGGCGTTCAATCAGCCCCAGCATTTT.

V and J are TRBV19 and TRBJ2-7, with 7 positions matching TRBD2. The CDR3 is 15 amino acids. The germline V gene encodes CDR1 LNHDA and CDR2 SQIVND (reference sequence). With 6 bases clipped from V and 6 bases from J, the junction kept 14 bases outside the gene matches. This chain's CDR3 is CASSPYHGLVGEQYF. The CDR3 bases are TGTGCCAGTAGCCCCTATCACGGACTAGTTGGCGAGCAGTACTTC.

The rearrangement joins TRBV27 to TRBJ2-2; the match to TRBD1 covers 10 bases. The CDR3 consists of 16 residues. Germline V gives CDR1 MNHEY, CDR2 SMNVEV (reference sequence). Losses at the gene ends were 5 bases for V and 7 bases for J; bases not matched to a gene: 10. The CDR3 reads CASSPVRTGGIGELFF. In DNA form, the CDR3 reads TGTGCCAGCAGTCCAGTCCGGACAGGGGGGATCGGGGAGCTGTTTTTT.

The chain links TRBV7-6 to TRBJ1-1; no reliable D call. Per germline, CDR1 SGHVS and CDR2 FNYEAQ. The CDR3 is 14 residues long. Trimming took 9 bases from V and 1 from J, leaving 15 bases between them. The CDR3 spells CASTAGQENTEAFF. CDR3 nucleotide sequence: TGTGCCAGTACAGCAGGTCAGGAGAACACTGAAGCTTTCTTT.

This rearrangement joins TRBV7-9 to TRBJ1-5; the match to TRBD1 covers 10 bases. The V gene end was trimmed by 3 bases and the J gene end by 5 bases; junction bases not matched to a gene: 4. CDR3 length: 15 amino acids. The V gene's germline CDR1 is SEHNR and CDR2 FQNEAQ (reference sequence). The CDR3 reads CASSLGQGLDQPQHF. The CDR3 region has the DNA TGTGCCAGCAGCTTGGGACAGGGGTTGGATCAGCCCCAGCATTTT. Drawing the rest from reference TRBV7-9 and TRBJ1-5, the complete variable domain is DTGVSQNPRHKITKRGQNVTFRCDPISEHNRLYWYRQTLGQGPEFLTYFQNEAQLEKSRLLSDRFSAERPKGSFSTLEIQRTEQGDSAMYLCASSLGQGLDQPQHFGDGTRLSIL.

This chain uses TRBV7-9 with TRBJ2-6; 10 nucleotides match TRBD1. The CDR3 sequence is 18 residues long. V gave up 5 bases and J gave up 1 base; unmatched junction bases: 8. Germline CDR1 and CDR2: SEHNR and FQNEAQ (reference sequence). CDR3 in DNA: TGTGCCAGCAGCCCGAAGACAGGGGGCGCATCTGGGGCCAACGTCCTGACTTTC. This sequence encodes CASSPKTGGASGANVLTF.

The chain employs TRBV27 and TRBJ1-6, with unresolved D. The CDR3 totals 15 residues. V was pared by 3 bases and J by 7 bases, with 13 bases between. Germline loops: CDR1 MNHEY, CDR2 SMNVEV (reference sequence). This CDR3 is CASSFRSQWNSPLHF. The CDR3 bases are TGTGCCAGCAGTTTCAGGTCCCAGTGGAATTCACCCCTCCACTTT.

As to this clone: A junction boundary mismatches the germline segment, possibly from a read error. The chain carries TRBV10-3 and TRBJ1-1; perhaps TRBD1 as D (6 bases). The CDR3 runs 13 residues. Germline CDR1 ENHRY, CDR2 SYGVKD. The CDR3 reads CAISEATGSRQLF. As DNA, the CDR3 is TGTGCCATCAGTGAGGCCACAGGGAGCCGCCAGCTCTTT.

This chain uses TRBV25-1 with TRBJ1-6, with 8 bases lining up with TRBD1. Trimming removed 3 bases from V and 6 bases from J; junction bases left unmatched: 4. This CDR3 comprises 15 residues. Looked up from germline, CDR1 is MGHDK and CDR2 is SYGVNS. The CDR3: CASSDRGPINSPLHF. CDR3 DNA: TGTGCCAGCAGTGACAGGGGGCCTATTAATTCACCCCTCCACTTT.

The chain carries TRBV29-1 and TRBJ2-1, with D unclear. The CDR3 has 11 residues. Germline V CDR1 and CDR2: SQVTM, ANQGSEA. V lost 8 bases and J lost 1, with 6 bases in between. CDR3 region: CSTLSYNEQFF. CDR3 nucleotide sequence: TGCAGCACTCTATCCTACAATGAGCAGTTCTTC.

The gene calls are TRBV2 and TRBJ1-2, with D unclear. The CDR3 runs to 14 residues. Germline V CDR1 and CDR2: SNHLY, FYNNEI. V was cut by 1 base and J by 2 bases, with 8 bases left in between. This chain's CDR3 is CASSEVGGNYGYTF. CDR3 nucleotides: TGTGCCAGCAGTGAAGTTGGCGGGAACTATGGCTACACCTTC.

The rearrangement links TRBV12-5 to TRBJ1-1; TRBD1 matches at 7 bases. V trimming: 4 bases; J trimming: 5 bases; junction bases outside the gene matches: 4. Per germline, CDR1 LGHNT and CDR2 FRNRAP. CDR3 size: 13 residues. CDR3 coding DNA: TGTGCTAGTGGTTCGAAGACAGGGACTGAAGCTTTCTTT. This codes for CASGSKTGTEAFF. The full variable domain, with the rest looked up from reference TRBV12-5 and TRBJ1-1, is DARVTQTPRHKVTEMGQEVTMRCQPILGHNTVFWYRQTMMQGLELLAYFRNRAPLDDSGMPKDRFSAEMPDATLATLKIQPSEPRDSAVYFCASGSKTGTEAFFGQGTRLTVV.

V usage is TRBV19 and J usage is TRBJ1-2, with D possibly being TRBD1 (5 bases). V dropped 6 bases and J dropped 3 bases, with 8 bases sitting between them. The germline V gene encodes CDR1 LNHDA and CDR2 SQIVND (reference sequence). The CDR3 sequence is 12 residues long. CDR3: CASRDTHYGYTF. CDR3 nucleotide sequence: TGTGCCAGTAGGGACACTCACTATGGCTACACCTTC. Complete variable domain (other parts from reference TRBV19 and TRBJ1-2): DGGITQSPKYLFRKEGQNVTLSCEQNLNHDAMYWYRQDPGQGLRLIYYSQIVNDFQKGDIAEGYSVSREKKESFPLTVTSAQKNPTAFYLCASRDTHYGYTFGSGTRLTVV.